The rows below give T cell receptor beta chains drawn from one sample of a study of blood T cell repertoires in COVID-19. Clones were sequenced by immunoSEQ multiplex PCR, and TCRdb holds only the in-frame ones, with some missing. Of around 190,000 clones listed, around 86% are singletons. The sample taken for sequencing was PBMCs or T cells enriched from blood (not recorded which). All receptors derive from a woman aged 40 to 50 in a cohort exposed to, infected with or recovered from COVID-19 (not recorded which). Each CDR3 is given with its conserved first and last residue. The D gene is left open where the match is weak.

d_call,j_call,v_call,cdr3_aa
.,TRBJ1-2,TRBV9,CASSYSGSVGYTF
.,TRBJ2-7,TRBV28,CASSPHGGGYFYEQYF
TRBD2,TRBJ2-7,TRBV19,CATRPSGIVEQYF
.,TRBJ1-5,TRBV19,CASSIGRGAGQPQHF
TRBD2,TRBJ2-1,TRBV6-1,CASSEEASGGNEQFF
TRBD1,TRBJ2-7,TRBV5-1,CASSLVTGDEQYF
.,TRBJ2-7,TRBV27,CASSFADSYEQYF
TRBD2,TRBJ2-7,TRBV11-2,CASRPSASGLSPYEQYF
.,TRBJ2-1,TRBV5-1,CASSISGPGEQFF
TRBD2,TRBJ2-7,TRBV4-2,CASSQETSGREQYF
.,TRBJ1-5,TRBV21-1,CARTLPVGDNQPQHF
TRBD1,TRBJ2-3,TRBV27,CASSPLTGYSTDTQYF
TRBD2,TRBJ2-3,TRBV7-2,CASSSRLAGGRYTQYF
.,TRBJ1-3,TRBV6-1,CASSGQGLASGNTIYF
.,TRBJ1-4,TRBV7-8,CASSLGGEKLFF
.,TRBJ2-7,TRBV29-1,CSVASTSDEQYF
.,TRBJ1-2,TRBV11-2,CASSLEFGLNYGYTF
TRBD1,TRBJ1-6,TRBV5-1,CASSWGQGASNSPLHF
.,TRBJ1-1,TRBV20-1,CSASSVLSTEAFF
.,TRBJ1-2,TRBV6-6,CASFEGGYTF
.,TRBJ2-5,TRBV25-1,CASRHRGSQETQYF
.,TRBJ2-1,TRBV10-2,CASSVSGGYNEQFF
.,TRBJ1-1,TRBV19,CASSSERQGLTEAFF
.,TRBJ2-7,TRBV10-2,CASSESSLMWGRYEQYF
.,TRBJ1-2,TRBV6-5,CASRPGQNYGYTF
TRBD1,TRBJ2-7,TRBV4-1,CASSHAGQGPHEQYF
TRBD1,TRBJ1-5,TRBV19,CASSIQGGIDSNQPQHF
.,TRBJ2-7,TRBV7-8,CASSRGGRDEQYF
TRBD2,TRBJ2-1,TRBV7-2,CASSLKTSGVEQFF
.,TRBJ2-1,TRBV6-5,CASTRSRGEGNEQFF
TRBD2,TRBJ2-7,TRBV27,CASSFPLGLADPHSSYEQYF
.,TRBJ2-2,TRBV6-5,CASRRTPNTGELFF
.,TRBJ1-6,TRBV2,CASSEFEEHNSPLHF
TRBD2,TRBJ2-3,TRBV4-1,CASSRHPEGLAGGTSTDTQYF
TRBD1,TRBJ1-1,TRBV6-5,CASSYSGGQREAFF
TRBD1,TRBJ2-1,TRBV15,CATSRDRGSYNEQFF
.,TRBJ1-4,TRBV5-8,CASSSRQNLYEKLFF
.,TRBJ1-2,TRBV28,CASITYRVPNYGYTF
.,TRBJ1-1,TRBV5-4,CASSPDSYTEAFF
.,TRBJ1-1,TRBV19,CASSTGVTEAFF
TRBD2,TRBJ2-3,TRBV7-9,CASSRLAGRTDTQYF
TRBD1,TRBJ2-7,TRBV10-3,CAIREQTGGLYEQYF
.,TRBJ2-7,TRBV28,CASSASSRVYEQYF
TRBD1,TRBJ2-3,TRBV7-9,CASSSPFGDRVADTQYF
TRBD2,TRBJ2-7,TRBV28,CASTLGGGQPYEQYF
TRBD2,TRBJ2-7,TRBV7-6,CASSLEGLAGNYEQYF
.,TRBJ2-6,TRBV19,CAREWSSGANVLTF
.,TRBJ2-3,TRBV10-3,CAISGSAGSTDTQYF
.,TRBJ2-1,TRBV21-1,CASSWGYLGDEQFF
.,TRBJ1-2,TRBV19,CASTQGRGYTF
TRBD2,TRBJ2-5,TRBV2,CASRGGGETQYF
.,TRBJ1-2,TRBV28,CASRRAYGGGYTF
TRBD1,TRBJ1-4,TRBV7-8,CASNPGGQGGTNEKLFF
.,TRBJ1-6,TRBV28,CASSLWRGSYNSPLHF